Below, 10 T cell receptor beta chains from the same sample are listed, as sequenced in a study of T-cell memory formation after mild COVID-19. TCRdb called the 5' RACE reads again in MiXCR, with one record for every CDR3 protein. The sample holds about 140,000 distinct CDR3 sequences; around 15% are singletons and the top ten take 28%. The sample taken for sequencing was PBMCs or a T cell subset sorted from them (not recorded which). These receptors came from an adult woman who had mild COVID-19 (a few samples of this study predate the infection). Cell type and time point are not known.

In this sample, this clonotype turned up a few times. This chain's CDR3 is CASSPYDRSTDTQYF. The CDR3 DNA follows: TGTGCCAGCAGTCCATACGATAGAAGCACAGATACGCAGTATTTT. The chain has TRBV12-3 or TRBV12-4 and TRBJ2-3, with no clear D. This CDR3 contains 15 residues. V was clipped by 5 bases and J by 0 bases, with 12 bases between them.

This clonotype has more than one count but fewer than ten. This chain's CDR3 is CASSLGWGPGRFRRSYNEQFF. CDR3 coding DNA: TGTGCCAGCAGCTTAGGCTGGGGACCGGGACGCTTTAGGCGCTCCTACAATGAGCAGTTCTTC. The chain is built from TRBV7-3 and TRBJ2-1; D may be TRBD1 or TRBD2 (5 bases each). CDR3 length: 21 residues. Germline CDR1 is SGHTA and CDR2 is FQGTGA. V gave up 2 bases and J gave up 0 bases, with 26 bases separating them.

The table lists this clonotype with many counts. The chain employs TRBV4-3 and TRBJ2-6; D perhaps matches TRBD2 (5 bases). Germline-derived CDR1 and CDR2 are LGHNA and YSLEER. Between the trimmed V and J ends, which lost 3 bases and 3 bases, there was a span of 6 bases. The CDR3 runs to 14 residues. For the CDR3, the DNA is TGCGCCAGCAGCCAGGGAGTTGGGGCCAACGTCCTGACTTTC. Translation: CASSQGVGANVLTF.

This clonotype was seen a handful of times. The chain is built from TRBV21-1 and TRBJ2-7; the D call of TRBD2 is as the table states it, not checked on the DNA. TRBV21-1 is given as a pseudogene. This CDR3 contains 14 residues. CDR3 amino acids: CASSKMFGSNEQYF. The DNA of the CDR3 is TGTGCCAGCAGCAAAATGTTCGGGTCTAACGAGCAGTACTTC.

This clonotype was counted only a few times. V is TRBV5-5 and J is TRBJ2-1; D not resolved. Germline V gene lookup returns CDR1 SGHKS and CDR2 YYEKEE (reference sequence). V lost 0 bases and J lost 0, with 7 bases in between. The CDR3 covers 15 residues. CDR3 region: CASSLGSVSYNEQFF. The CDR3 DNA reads TGTGCCAGCAGCTTGGGAAGTGTCTCCTACAATGAGCAGTTCTTC.

DNA for the CDR3: TGTGCCAGCAGCCATCCCCCCGGGGAGTGGATCGCTGAAGCTTTCTTT. Protein: CASSHPPGEWIAEAFF. The J gene is TRBJ1-1, the V gene TRBV12-3 or TRBV12-4; D remains unclear. Trimming removed 6 bases at V and 6 bases at J, with 23 bases between. The CDR3 consists of 16 residues.

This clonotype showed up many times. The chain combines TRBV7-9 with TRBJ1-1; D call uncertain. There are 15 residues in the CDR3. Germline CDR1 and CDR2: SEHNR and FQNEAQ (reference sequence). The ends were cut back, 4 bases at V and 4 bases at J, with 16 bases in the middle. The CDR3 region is CASSSSRHKSTEAFF. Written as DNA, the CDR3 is TGTGCCAGCAGCTCCTCCCGACACAAATCCACTGAAGCTTTCTTT. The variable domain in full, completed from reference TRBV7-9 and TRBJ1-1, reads DTGVSQNPRHKITKRGQNVTFRCDPISEHNRLYWYRQTLGQGPEFLTYFQNEAQLEKSRLLSDRFSAERPKGSFSTLEIQRTEQGDSAMYLCASSSSRHKSTEAFFGQGTRLTVV.

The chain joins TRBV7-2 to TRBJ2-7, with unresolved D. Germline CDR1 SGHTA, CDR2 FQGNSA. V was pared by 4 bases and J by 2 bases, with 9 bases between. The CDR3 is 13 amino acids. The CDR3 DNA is TGTGCCAGCAGCTCTTTCCCCACCTACGAGCAGTACTTC. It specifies CASSSFPTYEQYF.

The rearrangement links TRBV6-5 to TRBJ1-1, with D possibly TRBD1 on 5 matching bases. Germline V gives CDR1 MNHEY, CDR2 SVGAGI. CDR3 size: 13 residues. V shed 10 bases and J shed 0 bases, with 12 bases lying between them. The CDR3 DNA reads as TGTGCCATCCGGAGGGGCATGAACACTGAAGCTTTCTTT. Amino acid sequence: CAIRRGMNTEAFF.

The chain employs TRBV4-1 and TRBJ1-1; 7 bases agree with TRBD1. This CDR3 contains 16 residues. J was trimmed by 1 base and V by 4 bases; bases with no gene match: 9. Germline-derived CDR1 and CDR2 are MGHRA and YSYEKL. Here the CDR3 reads CASSPLPGTENTEAFF. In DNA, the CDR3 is TGCGCCAGCAGCCCACTCCCCGGGACAGAGAACACTGAAGCTTTCTTT.